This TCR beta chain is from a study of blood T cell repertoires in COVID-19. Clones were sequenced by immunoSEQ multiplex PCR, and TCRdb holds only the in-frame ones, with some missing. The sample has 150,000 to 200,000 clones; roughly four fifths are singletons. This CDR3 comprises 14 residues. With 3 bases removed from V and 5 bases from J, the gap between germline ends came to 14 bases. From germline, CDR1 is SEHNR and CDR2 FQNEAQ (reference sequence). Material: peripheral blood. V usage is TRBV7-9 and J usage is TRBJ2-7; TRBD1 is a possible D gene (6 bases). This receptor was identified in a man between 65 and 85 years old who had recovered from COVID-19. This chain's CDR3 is CASSFRGRHNEQYF. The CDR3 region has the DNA TGTGCCAGCAGCTTCAGGGGACGGCACAACGAGCAGTACTTC.